One sample yielded the 10 T cell receptor beta chains listed below, sequenced in a study of blood T cell repertoires in COVID-19. The method was immunoSEQ multiplex PCR; TCRdb's version includes in-frame clones alone and lacks a portion of them. The sample includes about 210,000 clones, around 80% seen only once; the top ten take under 3.5%. Sequenced material: peripheral blood. These TCRs come from a man over 45 with active or convalescent COVID-19.

The rearrangement uses TRBV15 and TRBJ1-2; 10 nucleotides agree with TRBD1. CDR1 is LNHNV, CDR2 YYDKDF, per germline (reference sequence). This CDR3 has 15 residues. With 2 bases clipped from V and 8 bases from J, the junction kept 8 bases outside the gene matches. This CDR3 reads CATSRPLGQGIGYTF. For the CDR3, the DNA is TGTGCCACCAGCAGACCTCTGGGACAGGGGATCGGCTACACCTTC.

V and J are TRBV19 and TRBJ2-7; TRBD2 matches 13 bases. Germline CDR1 is LNHDA and CDR2 is SQIVND (reference sequence). The J segment lost 3 bases and the V segment lost 6 bases, leaving 5 bases of the junction unmatched. The CDR3 length is 15 residues. The CDR3 nucleotides read TGTGCCAGTAGCTTACTAGCGGGGGGGATCTACGAGCAGTACTTC. Translation gives CASSLLAGGIYEQYF.

The chain recombines TRBV4-3 with TRBJ1-1; a possible D gene is TRBD1 (6 bases). Looked up from germline, CDR1 is LGHNA and CDR2 is YSLEER. The CDR3 extends over 15 amino acids. Deletions cut 0 bases from V and 4 bases from J, with 12 bases between. This chain's CDR3 is CASSQDRDRLTEAFF. The CDR3 DNA follows: TGCGCCAGCAGCCAAGATAGAGACAGGCTCACTGAAGCTTTCTTT.

The rearrangement links TRBV28 to TRBJ1-5; D uncertain. Germline CDR1 is MDHEN and CDR2 is SYDVKM. V lost 1 base, J lost 4 bases, and 5 bases lay in between. CDR3 length equals 13 residues. The CDR3 loop is CASSLSENQPQHF. For the CDR3, the DNA is TGTGCCAGCAGTTTATCAGAAAATCAGCCCCAGCATTTT.

This chain uses TRBV11-2 with TRBJ1-1, with D maybe TRBD1 (5 bases). V was shortened by 6 bases and J by 0 bases, with 17 bases between the two germline ends. CDR3 size: 16 residues. Germline loops: CDR1 SGHAT, CDR2 FQNNGV. In DNA form, the CDR3 reads TGTGCCAGCAGAAGACGTGGGGGGTTGGTGAACACTGAAGCTTTCTTT. Its translation is CASRRRGGLVNTEAFF.

The chain uses TRBV7-2 and TRBJ1-1, with 8 bases lining up with TRBD1. The CDR3 totals 16 residues. Losses at the gene ends were 1 base for V and 8 bases for J; bases not matched to a gene: 12. The germline gives CDR1 SGHTA, CDR2 FQGNSA. CDR3 residues: CASSLGRRQGRPEAFF. The CDR3 nucleotides are TGTGCCAGCAGCTTAGGCCGGAGACAGGGGCGTCCCGAAGCTTTCTTT.

V and J are TRBV28 and TRBJ2-7; TRBD2 matches 11 bases. Germline V gives CDR1 MDHEN, CDR2 SYDVKM. This CDR3 is 11 amino acids long. The CDR3 sequence is CASGRAYEQYF. CDR3 nucleotides: TGTGCTAGCGGGAGGGCCTACGAGCAGTACTTC.

The J gene is TRBJ1-2, the V gene TRBV6-5; weak D call: TRBD1 (5 bases). Germline lookup yields CDR1 MNHEY and CDR2 SVGAGI. Between the trimmed V and J ends, which lost 8 bases and 7 bases, there was a span of 20 bases. The CDR3 has 14 amino acids. The CDR3 DNA is TGTGCCAGCGGATTAAATCAGGGTACGGGTGGCTACACCTTC. It specifies CASGLNQGTGGYTF.

The chain employs TRBV19 and TRBJ1-5; 11 nucleotides match TRBD1. CDR3 length: 13 amino acids. Unmatched junction bases numbered 4, after V lost 9 bases and J lost 6 bases. Germline CDR1 LNHDA, CDR2 SQIVND (reference sequence). The CDR3 loop reads CASGGTGGQPQHF. The CDR3 DNA reads as TGTGCCAGCGGAGGGACAGGGGGTCAGCCCCAGCATTTT.

This chain joins TRBV5-1 and TRBJ2-1; the match to TRBD2 covers 15 bases. From germline, CDR1 is SGHRS and CDR2 YFSETQ. J gave up 9 bases and V 3 bases, and 7 bases lay outside the gene matches. The CDR3 runs 16 residues. CDR3 in amino acids: CASSSGLAGGPVEQFF. The DNA for the CDR3 is TGCGCCAGCAGCTCAGGACTAGCGGGGGGGCCGGTTGAGCAGTTCTTC.